This paragraph reports one T cell receptor (beta chain). The antigen remains undetermined. V was trimmed by 1 base and J by 3 bases, leaving 13 bases between them. CDR3 length: 14 residues. CDR1 and CDR2 from the germline V gene are DFQATT and SNEGSKA (reference sequence). This sample was taken from a study of T cell repertoires in cytomegalovirus infection. Whole-study context: Recently identified HLA-C-restricted and well-studied HLA-B-restricted CMV epitopes were used. It was the public TCR beta signatures that indicated both CMV infection and matching HLA type.

TCRdb reprocessed the reads via MiXCR and lists one record per CDR3 protein. The data contain 700,000 to 900,000 distinct CDR3 sequences, 25% to 35% of them seen just once; the ten biggest clones take up about an eighth. J is TRBJ2-7 and V is TRBV20-1; D is possibly TRBD2 (5 bases). The clonotype originates from a human donor in good health (CMV status not recorded). Some clones in this sample may be carry-over from other donors' samples. Material: cultured CD8+ T cells from PBMCs, obtained from culture after CMV antigen stimulation. CDR3 protein: CSARAGTDGYEQYF. The CDR3 nucleotides read TGCAGTGCTAGAGCGGGAACAGATGGCTACGAGCAGTACTTC.